Presented here are 5 T cell receptor beta chains from one specimen sequenced in a study of blood T cell repertoires in COVID-19. TCRdb's table, derived via immunoSEQ multiplex PCR, lists solely in-frame clones and lacks some. The top ten hold around 1.8% of the sample, which has about 260,000 clones, roughly 90% seen once. The sequenced material came from peripheral blood. The receptors stem from a man aged 30-40 years with active or convalescent COVID-19.

The chain carries TRBV2 and TRBJ2-3; 9 nucleotides line up with TRBD2. The CDR3 runs to 16 residues. Germline V gene sequence: CDR1 SNHLY, CDR2 FYNNEI. Trimming cost V 4 bases and J 5 bases; bases outside gene matches: 10. The CDR3: CASSGVAGGRLDTQYF. The CDR3 DNA reads TGTGCCAGCAGTGGTGTGGCGGGGGGGCGGTTAGATACGCAGTATTTT.

The chain employs TRBV24-1 and TRBJ1-1; 7 bases are a match to TRBD1. CDR3 size: 12 residues. The V segment lost 11 bases and the J segment 6 bases; nucleotides outside the gene matches: 8. Germline V gene lookup returns CDR1 KGHDR and CDR2 SFDVKD. CDR3 region: CAKGAGGAEAFF. CDR3 DNA: TGTGCCAAGGGGGCGGGAGGTGCTGAAGCTTTCTTT.

This chain links TRBV2 with TRBJ2-1; weak D call: TRBD1 (6 bases). Germline CDR1 and CDR2: SNHLY and FYNNEI. The CDR3 consists of 15 residues. Trimming shortened V by 4 bases and J by 3 bases, and 13 bases separated the two germline ends. The CDR3 sequence is CASSVGAFNYNEQFF. CDR3 in DNA: TGTGCCAGCAGTGTGGGGGCGTTTAACTACAATGAGCAGTTCTTC.

V gene TRBV4-1 combines with J gene TRBJ1-5; 9 positions match TRBD1. V was clipped by 0 bases and J by 2 bases; unmatched bases: 8. Germline V gives CDR1 MGHRA, CDR2 YSYEKL. The CDR3 is 18 residues long. CDR3 DNA: TGCGCCAGCAGCCAAGACCGACAGGGGGGATTTGGCAATCAGCCCCAGCATTTT. Its protein product is CASSQDRQGGFGNQPQHF.

This clone was counted a single time. The gene calls are TRBV7-8 and TRBJ1-5; D is unresolved. The CDR3 is 15 residues long. The germline CDR1 and CDR2 sequences are SGHVS and FQNEAQ. V gave up 1 base and J gave up 5 bases, with 12 bases separating them. The CDR3 sequence is CASSLGVGTDQPQHF. Here the CDR3 DNA reads TGTGCCAGCAGCTTAGGAGTAGGTACAGATCAGCCCCAGCATTTT. The whole variable domain, remainder taken from reference TRBV7-8 and TRBJ1-5, is GAGVSQSPRYKVAKRGQDVALRCDPISGHVSLFWYQQALGQGPEFLTYFQNEAQLDKSGLPSDRFFAERPEGSVSTLKIQRTQQEDSAVYLCASSLGVGTDQPQHFGDGTRLSIL.